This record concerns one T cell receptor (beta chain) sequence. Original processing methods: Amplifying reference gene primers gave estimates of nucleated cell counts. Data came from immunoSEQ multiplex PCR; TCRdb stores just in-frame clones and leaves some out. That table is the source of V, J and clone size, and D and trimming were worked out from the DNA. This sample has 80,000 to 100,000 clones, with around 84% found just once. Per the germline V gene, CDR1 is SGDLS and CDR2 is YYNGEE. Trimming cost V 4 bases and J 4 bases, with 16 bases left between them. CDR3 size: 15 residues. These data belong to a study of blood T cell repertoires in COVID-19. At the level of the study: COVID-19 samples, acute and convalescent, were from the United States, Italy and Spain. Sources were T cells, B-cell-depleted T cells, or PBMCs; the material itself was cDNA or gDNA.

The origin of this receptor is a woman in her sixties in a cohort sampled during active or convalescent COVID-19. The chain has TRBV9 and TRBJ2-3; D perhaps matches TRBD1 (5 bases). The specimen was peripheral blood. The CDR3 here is CASSTTAAGPDTQYF. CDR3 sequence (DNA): TGTGCCAGCAGCACAACAGCCGCAGGGCCAGATACGCAGTATTTT.